Listed below are T cell receptor beta chains from one sample, sequenced in a study of cytomegalovirus exposure and HLA in healthy donors. The repertoire was sequenced with immunoSEQ multiplex PCR; TCRdb's copy has only in-frame clones and lacks some. The sample includes 95,000 to 100,000 clones, 65% to 85% seen only once; the top ten take roughly 19%. The specimen was PBMCs. The source of these receptors is a woman between 55 and 75 years old in good health and CMV-seropositive. Each CDR3 is given with its conserved first and last residue. The D gene is left open where the match is weak. Size is stated for part of the rows, as once, few or many counts, or as a class when the clone is expanded.

D: .
J: TRBJ2-2
size: .
V: TRBV19
DNA: TGTGCCAGTAGTAATGGAGTCGGGGGCGGGGAGCTGTTTTTT
CDR3: CASSNGVGGGELFF

D: TRBD1
J: TRBJ1-1
size: .
V: TRBV7-9
DNA: TGTTCCAGCAGCTCCAAGGGACAGGTCCGCACTGAAGCTTTCTTT
CDR3: CSSSSKGQVRTEAFF

D: .
J: TRBJ1-2
size: few
V: TRBV6-5
DNA: TGTGCCAGCAGTTATGGCCAGCGCAATGGCTACACCTTC
CDR3: CASSYGQRNGYTF

D: TRBD2
J: TRBJ2-1
size: .
V: TRBV19
DNA: TGTGCCAGTAGTACGGTGCAGGCGGGAGACAATGAGCAGTTCTTC
CDR3: CASSTVQAGDNEQFF

D: TRBD2
J: TRBJ2-1
size: .
V: TRBV13
DNA: TGTGCCAGCAGCTTAGGACTAGCGGGAGCCGACAATGAGCAGTTCTTC
CDR3: CASSLGLAGADNEQFF

D: .
J: TRBJ1-1
size: once
V: TRBV4-1
DNA: TGCGCCAGCAGCCCCCCGCCGGGAGGGACTGAAGCTTTCTTT
CDR3: CASSPPPGGTEAFF

D: .
J: TRBJ1-4
size: many
V: TRBV7-9
DNA: TGTGCCAGCAGCTTTGGTCGGGAGGAAAAACTGTTTTTT
CDR3: CASSFGREEKLFF

D: .
J: TRBJ1-4
size: .
V: TRBV6-6
DNA: TGTGCCAGCAGAGATTACGGTGCAACTAATGAAAAACTGTTTTTT
CDR3: CASRDYGATNEKLFF

D: TRBD1
J: TRBJ2-7
size: .
V: TRBV28
DNA: TGTGCCAGCGCCTTGGCAGGGGGTCCCATCTACGAGCAGTACTTC
CDR3: CASALAGGPIYEQYF

D: .
J: TRBJ2-5
size: .
V: TRBV6-1
DNA: TGTGCCAGCAGAGTTGGTTTTAGAGCGGTGGCGGAGTACTTC
CDR3: CASRVGFRAVAEYF

D: TRBD2
J: TRBJ2-5
size: .
V: TRBV9
DNA: TGTGCCAGCAGCGAGGGACTAGTCGGAGAGACCCAGTACTTC
CDR3: CASSEGLVGETQYF

D: .
J: TRBJ2-7
size: .
V: TRBV10-3
DNA: TGTGCCATCAGTGAGTCGGAAATCCTCAAGGGGGAGCAGTACTTC
CDR3: CAISESEILKGEQYF

D: TRBD1
J: TRBJ2-2
size: .
V: TRBV5-4
DNA: TGTGCCAGCAGCCCGCGACAGGGACCAAACACCGGGGAGCTGTTTTTT
CDR3: CASSPRQGPNTGELFF

D: .
J: TRBJ1-1
size: .
V: TRBV28
DNA: TGTGCCAGCACTCAACATGAGAACACTGAAGCTTTCTTT
CDR3: CASTQHENTEAFF

D: TRBD1
J: TRBJ1-5
size: .
V: TRBV6-5
DNA: TGTGCCAGCAGCTACCACAGGGGGCCGGGCAATCAGCCCCAGCATTTT
CDR3: CASSYHRGPGNQPQHF

D: .
J: TRBJ1-4
size: .
V: TRBV7-3
DNA: TGTGCCAGCAGCCCCTCTGGGGGGGTTGGCGAAAAACTGTTTTTT
CDR3: CASSPSGGVGEKLFF

D: .
J: TRBJ1-1
size: .
V: TRBV6-1
DNA: TGTGCCAGCAGTGAAGGTCAACGGTGGAACACTGAAGCTTTCTTT
CDR3: CASSEGQRWNTEAFF

D: .
J: TRBJ2-1
size: .
V: TRBV29-1
DNA: TGCAGCTTTGACGGGGGTTCTGGTGAGCAGTTCTTC
CDR3: CSFDGGSGEQFF

D: .
J: TRBJ2-3
size: .
V: TRBV6-5
DNA: TGTGCCAGCAGTTACGACACCCTCCATACGCAGTATTTT
CDR3: CASSYDTLHTQYF

D: .
J: TRBJ1-2
size: .
V: TRBV30
DNA: TGTGCCTTGGGAGGGTTTGGCTACACCTTC
CDR3: CALGGFGYTF

D: TRBD1
J: TRBJ2-1
size: .
V: TRBV4-1
DNA: TGCGCCAGCAGCCACGACAGGGTCTGGAGCAATGAGCAGTTCTTC
CDR3: CASSHDRVWSNEQFF

D: .
J: TRBJ2-6
size: few
V: TRBV19
DNA: TGTGCCAGTAACACCCTTTCCCGGAGAGGGGCCAACGTCCTGACTTTC
CDR3: CASNTLSRRGANVLTF

D: TRBD1
J: TRBJ1-6
size: .
V: TRBV29-1
DNA: TGCAGCGTTGGAGAGGGGGCGGGTTCACCCCTCCACTTT
CDR3: CSVGEGAGSPLHF

D: .
J: TRBJ1-3
size: .
V: TRBV7-3
DNA: TGTGCCAGCAGTTCTCCAGGGGCCGGAAACACCATATATTTT
CDR3: CASSSPGAGNTIYF

D: TRBD2
J: TRBJ2-7
size: .
V: TRBV18
DNA: TGTGCCAGCCGGACTAGCGGGGGCTACGAGCAGTACTTC
CDR3: CASRTSGGYEQYF

D: .
J: TRBJ2-1
size: .
V: TRBV12-5
DNA: TGTGCTAGTGGACTAATAACAGGGTCCTACAATGAGCAGTTCTTC
CDR3: CASGLITGSYNEQFF